This T cell receptor (beta chain) was documented in a study of OX40 agonist ivuxolimab in advanced cancers. Findings and limits, study-wide: Relative to CD4+, CD8+ T cells held more expanded clones on average.

Details on this clone: Its antigen is unknown.

Clones were read by immunoSEQ multiplex PCR, and TCRdb kept only the in-frame ones, dropping some. The table lists fewer than 25,000 clones, approximately 85% of them singletons, with 16% in the top ten. If patients had autoimmune disease history or systemic immunosuppression, they were excluded. Blood got drawn at baseline, again on cycle 4 day 1, and then on cycle 7 day 1. Germline V gene data show CDR1 as SGHRS and CDR2 as YFSETQ. Trimming shortened V by 0 bases and J by 4 bases, and 13 bases separated the two germline ends. CDR3 length: 15 amino acids. The TCR originated in an adult with an advanced solid tumor such as melanoma, head and neck, liver or kidney cancer. The rearrangement links TRBV5-1 to TRBJ1-1, with D perhaps TRBD1 (6 bases). The sequencing here drew on CD4+ or CD8+ T cells sorted from blood, taken in a trial of the OX40 agonist ivuxolimab. CDR3 sequence reads: CASSLDLQGVTEAFF. CDR3 DNA sequence: TGCGCCAGCAGCTTGGATCTACAGGGAGTCACTGAAGCTTTCTTT.